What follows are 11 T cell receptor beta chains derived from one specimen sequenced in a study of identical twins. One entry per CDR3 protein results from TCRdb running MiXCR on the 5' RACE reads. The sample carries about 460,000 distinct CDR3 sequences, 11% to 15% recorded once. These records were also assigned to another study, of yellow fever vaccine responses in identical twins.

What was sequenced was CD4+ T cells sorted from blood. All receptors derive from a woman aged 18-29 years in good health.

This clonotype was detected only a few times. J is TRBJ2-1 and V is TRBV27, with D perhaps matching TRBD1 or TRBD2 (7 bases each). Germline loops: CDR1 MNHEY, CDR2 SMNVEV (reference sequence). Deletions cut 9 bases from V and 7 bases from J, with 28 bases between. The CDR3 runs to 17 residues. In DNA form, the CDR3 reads TGTGCCAGTCCGGCGGGCAGAGGGGGCGGGAGATCGAATGAGCAGTTCTTC. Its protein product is CASPAGRGGGRSNEQFF.

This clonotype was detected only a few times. The CDR3 DNA reads as TGTGCCAGCACGGACGTCGGCGAGCAGTACTTC. It codes for CASTDVGEQYF. The chain carries TRBV6-5 and TRBJ2-7; D call uncertain. There are 11 residues in the CDR3. V shed 7 bases and J shed 6 bases, with 10 bases lying between them. The germline V gene has CDR1 MNHEY and CDR2 SVGAGI.

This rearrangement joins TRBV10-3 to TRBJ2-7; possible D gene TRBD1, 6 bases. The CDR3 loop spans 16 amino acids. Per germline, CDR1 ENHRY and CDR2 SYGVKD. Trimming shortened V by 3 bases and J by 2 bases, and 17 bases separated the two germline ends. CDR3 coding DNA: TGTGCCATCAGTGAACCAGCTGGGACAAGACCCTACGAGCAGTACTTC. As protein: CAISEPAGTRPYEQYF.

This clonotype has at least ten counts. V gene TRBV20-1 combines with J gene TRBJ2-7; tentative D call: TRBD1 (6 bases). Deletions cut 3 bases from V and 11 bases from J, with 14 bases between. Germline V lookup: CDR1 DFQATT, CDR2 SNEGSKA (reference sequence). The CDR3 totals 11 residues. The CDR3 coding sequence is TGCAGTGCTAGGAGTCCGGGACAAGAGTACTTC. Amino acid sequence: CSARSPGQEYF.

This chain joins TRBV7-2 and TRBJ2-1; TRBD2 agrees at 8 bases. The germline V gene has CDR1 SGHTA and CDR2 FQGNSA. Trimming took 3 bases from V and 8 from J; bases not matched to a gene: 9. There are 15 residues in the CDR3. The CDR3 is CASSLPGLGYDEQFF. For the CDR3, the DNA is TGTGCCAGCAGCTTGCCGGGACTAGGCTATGATGAGCAGTTCTTC.

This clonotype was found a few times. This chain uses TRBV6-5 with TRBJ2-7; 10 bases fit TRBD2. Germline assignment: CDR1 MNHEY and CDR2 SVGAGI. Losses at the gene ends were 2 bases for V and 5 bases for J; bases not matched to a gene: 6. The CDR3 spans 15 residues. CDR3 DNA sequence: TGTGCCAGCAGTTACGGCCGGACTAGCGGAAACGAGCAGTACTTC. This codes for CASSYGRTSGNEQYF.

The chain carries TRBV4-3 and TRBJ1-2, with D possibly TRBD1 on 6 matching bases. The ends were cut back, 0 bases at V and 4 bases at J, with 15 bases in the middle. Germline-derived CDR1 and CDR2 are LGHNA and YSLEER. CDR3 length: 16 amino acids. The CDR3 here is CASSQERARGVYGYTF. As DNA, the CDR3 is TGCGCCAGCAGCCAAGAAAGGGCCAGGGGCGTCTATGGCTACACCTTC.

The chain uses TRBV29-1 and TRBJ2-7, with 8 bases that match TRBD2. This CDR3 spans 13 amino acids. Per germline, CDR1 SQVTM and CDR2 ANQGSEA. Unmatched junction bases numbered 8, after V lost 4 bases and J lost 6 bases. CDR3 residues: CSVGGSGAPEQYF. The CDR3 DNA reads TGCAGCGTTGGCGGTAGCGGGGCACCCGAGCAGTACTTC.

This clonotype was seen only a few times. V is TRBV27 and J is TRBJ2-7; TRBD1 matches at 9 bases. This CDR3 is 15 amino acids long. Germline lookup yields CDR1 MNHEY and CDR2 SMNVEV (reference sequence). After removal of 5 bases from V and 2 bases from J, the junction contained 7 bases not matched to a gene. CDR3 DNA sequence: TGTGCCAGCAGTGAACACAGGGGGCAGACCTACGAGCAGTACTTC. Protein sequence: CASSEHRGQTYEQYF.

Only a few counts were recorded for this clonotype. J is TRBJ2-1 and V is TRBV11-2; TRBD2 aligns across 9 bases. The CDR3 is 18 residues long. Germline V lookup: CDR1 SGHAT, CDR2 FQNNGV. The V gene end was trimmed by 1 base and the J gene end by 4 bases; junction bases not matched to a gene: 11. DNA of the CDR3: TGTGCCAGCAGCTTAGTAATCGGCCTAGCGGGGATGTACAATGAGCAGTTCTTC. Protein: CASSLVIGLAGMYNEQFF.

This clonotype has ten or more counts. CDR3 region: CSVGWGGDSYNEQFF. The CDR3 DNA follows: TGCAGCGTGGGATGGGGGGGGGACAGCTACAATGAGCAGTTCTTC. This rearrangement joins TRBV29-1 to TRBJ2-1, with D perhaps given as TRBD1 or TRBD2 (7 bases each). The CDR3 covers 15 residues. Germline loops: CDR1 SQVTM, CDR2 ANQGSEA. Trimming cost V 6 bases and J 3 bases, with 18 bases left between them.